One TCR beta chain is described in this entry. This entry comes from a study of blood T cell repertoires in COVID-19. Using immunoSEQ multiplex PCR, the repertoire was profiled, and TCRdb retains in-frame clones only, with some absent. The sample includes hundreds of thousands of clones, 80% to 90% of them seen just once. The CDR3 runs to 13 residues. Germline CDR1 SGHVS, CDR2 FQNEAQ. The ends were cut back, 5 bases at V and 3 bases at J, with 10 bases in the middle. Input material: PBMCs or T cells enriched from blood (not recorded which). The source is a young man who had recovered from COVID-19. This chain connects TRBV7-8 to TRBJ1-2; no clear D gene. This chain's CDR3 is CASSRPQDYGYTF. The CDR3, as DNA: TGTGCCAGCAGCCGACCCCAGGACTATGGCTACACCTTC.